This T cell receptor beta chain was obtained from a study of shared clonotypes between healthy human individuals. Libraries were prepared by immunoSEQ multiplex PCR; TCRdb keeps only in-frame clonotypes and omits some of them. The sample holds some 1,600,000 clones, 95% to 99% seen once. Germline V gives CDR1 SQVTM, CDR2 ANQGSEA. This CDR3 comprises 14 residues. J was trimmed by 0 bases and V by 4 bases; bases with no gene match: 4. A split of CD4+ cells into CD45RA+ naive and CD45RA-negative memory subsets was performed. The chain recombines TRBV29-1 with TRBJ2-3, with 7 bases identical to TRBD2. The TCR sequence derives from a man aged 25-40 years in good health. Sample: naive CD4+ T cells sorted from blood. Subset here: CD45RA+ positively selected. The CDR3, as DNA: TGCAGCGTTGTGGGACTAACGAGCACAGATACGCAGTATTTT. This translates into CSVVGLTSTDTQYF.